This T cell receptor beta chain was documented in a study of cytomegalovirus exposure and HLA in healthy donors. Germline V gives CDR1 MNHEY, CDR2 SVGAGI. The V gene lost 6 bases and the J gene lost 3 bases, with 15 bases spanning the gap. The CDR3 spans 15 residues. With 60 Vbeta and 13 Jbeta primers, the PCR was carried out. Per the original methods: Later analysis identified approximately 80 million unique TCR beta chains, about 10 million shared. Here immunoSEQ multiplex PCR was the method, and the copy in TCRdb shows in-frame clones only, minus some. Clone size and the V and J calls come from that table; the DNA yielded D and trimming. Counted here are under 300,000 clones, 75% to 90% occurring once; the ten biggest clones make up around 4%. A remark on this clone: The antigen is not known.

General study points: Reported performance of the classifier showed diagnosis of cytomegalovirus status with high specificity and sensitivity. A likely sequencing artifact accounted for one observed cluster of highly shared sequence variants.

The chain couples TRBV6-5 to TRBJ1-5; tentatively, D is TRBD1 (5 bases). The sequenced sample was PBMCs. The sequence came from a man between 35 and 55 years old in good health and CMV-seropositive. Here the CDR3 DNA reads TGTGCCAGCAGACAGCGGCGGGGGTCCAATCAGCCCCAGCATTTT. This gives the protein CASRQRRGSNQPQHF.